This TCR beta chain was captured in a study of T cells in Graves' hyperthyroidism and ophthalmopathy. Background on the study: Peripheral blood sampling occurred at initial diagnosis, before any treatment.

This CDR3 comprises 14 residues. CDR1 is MNHNS and CDR2 is SASEGT in the germline V gene. The trim removed 5 bases at V and 5 bases at J, leaving 9 bases unmatched. Amplified TCR beta CDR3 regions derived from RNA transcripts. The primer set for the first-round RT-PCR of the TCR CDR3 was HTBI. TCRdb reprocessed the multiplex PCR reads with MiXCR, giving one entry per CDR3 protein. Here the sample spans hundreds of thousands of distinct CDR3 sequences, approximately 13% being singletons. This clonotype was counted ten times or more. Newly diagnosed patients aged 18 to 65 had hyperthyroidism of under 2 months' duration.

J is TRBJ2-7 and V is TRBV6-1; 7 nucleotides agree with TRBD2. The origin of this receptor is a young woman with Graves' hyperthyroidism. The source material was blood. The CDR3 sequence: CASSYGGRVHEQYF. The CDR3 nucleotides read TGTGCCAGCAGTTACGGAGGGAGGGTCCACGAGCAGTACTTC.